This T cell receptor (beta chain) is drawn from a study of cytomegalovirus exposure and HLA in healthy donors. It was with 60 Vbeta and 13 Jbeta primers that the PCR ran. Assay: immunoSEQ multiplex PCR; the TCRdb copy retains only in-frame clones and omits some. This table holds approximately 93,000 clones, 82% found once. Study-wide results and caveats: The availability of immune exposure information extended only to CMV serostatus. A later analysis, which compared TCR beta chains of equal frequency, found the HLA-associated ones more clonally expanded.

Trimming left V 0 bases short and J 0 bases short, with 9 bases between. Germline loops: CDR1 LNHNV, CDR2 YYDKDF (reference sequence). The CDR3 totals 15 residues. As concerns this clone: No antigen is known for it.

The J gene is TRBJ2-7, the V gene TRBV15; the D is unclear. The sequence derives from a man in his fifties or sixties in good health and CMV-seronegative. Sequenced input: PBMCs. The CDR3 DNA follows: TGTGCCACCAGCAGAGATGATTCTAGCTCCTACGAGCAGTACTTC. Amino acid sequence: CATSRDDSSSYEQYF. The whole variable domain, filled in from reference TRBV15 and TRBJ2-7, reads DAMVIQNPRYQVTQFGKPVTLSCSQTLNHNVMYWYQQKSSQAPKLLFHYYDKDFNNEADTPDNFQSRRPNTSFCFLDIRSPGLGDTAMYLCATSRDDSSSYEQYFGPGTRLTVT.